Each of the 18 T cell receptor beta chains below was sequenced from the same sample in a study of cytomegalovirus exposure and HLA in healthy donors. The study ran its PCR with 60 Vbeta and 13 Jbeta primers. The data were produced by immunoSEQ multiplex PCR, yet TCRdb's version contains in-frame clones alone and is incomplete. The data hold approximately 170,000 clones, with roughly 79% observed a single time. The material sequenced was PBMCs. All receptors come from a man aged 40-55 years in good health and CMV-seronegative.

The chain links TRBV7-3 to TRBJ2-2, with a tentative D call TRBD2 (5 bases). Germline V gives CDR1 SGHTA, CDR2 FQGTGA. Trimming cost V 3 bases and J 0 bases, with 11 bases left between them. The CDR3 contains 16 residues. The CDR3 reads CASSFSSNPNTGELFF. The CDR3 nucleotides are TGTGCCAGCAGCTTCTCTAGCAATCCGAACACCGGGGAGCTGTTTTTT. The full variable domain, its missing parts supplied by reference TRBV7-3 and TRBJ2-2, is GAGVSQTPSNKVTEKGKYVELRCDPISGHTALYWYRQSLGQGPEFLIYFQGTGAADDSGLPNDRFFAVRPEGSVSTLKIQRTERGDSAVYLCASSFSSNPNTGELFFGEGSRLTVL.

This clone has a handful of counts. The chain employs TRBV4-1 and TRBJ1-1, with D hard to call. CDR3 length equals 12 residues. CDR1 MGHRA and CDR2 YSYEKL come from the germline V gene. The ends were cut back, 0 bases at V and 7 bases at J, with 6 bases in the middle. The chain's CDR3 is CASSQERFEAFF. The CDR3 bases are TGCGCCAGCAGCCAAGAGCGGTTTGAAGCTTTCTTT.

This clone was recorded a few times. CDR3 nucleotide sequence: TGCGCCAGCAGCTTGGAGGGTGGGACTAGCGGGAGCGGTGAGCAGTTCTTC. This codes for CASSLEGGTSGSGEQFF. The gene calls are TRBV5-1 and TRBJ2-1; 14 positions match TRBD2. Looked up from germline, CDR1 is SGHRS and CDR2 is YFSETQ. The CDR3 runs 17 residues. Trimming at V came to 0 bases and at J to 9 bases, leaving 8 bases not matched to a gene.

This rearrangement joins TRBV27 to TRBJ2-7; 11 bases align to TRBD2. This CDR3 has 15 residues. The V gene end was trimmed by 0 bases and the J gene end by 4 bases; junction bases not matched to a gene: 2. Germline V lookup: CDR1 MNHEY, CDR2 SMNVEV (reference sequence). Written as DNA, the CDR3 is TGTGCCAGCAGTTTATCGGGACTAGCGGATTACGAGCAGTACTTC. As protein: CASSLSGLADYEQYF.

The chain recombines TRBV7-9 with TRBJ2-7; TRBD2 agrees at 8 bases. The germline CDR1 and CDR2 sequences are SEHNR and FQNEAQ (reference sequence). The CDR3 consists of 14 residues. Losses at the gene ends were 5 bases for V and 9 bases for J; bases not matched to a gene: 12. This chain's CDR3 is CASSPGGAGEWQYF. CDR3 DNA sequence: TGTGCCAGCAGCCCCGGGGGGGCAGGGGAATGGCAGTACTTC.

The chain employs TRBV5-1 and TRBJ2-5, with D unclear. The germline gives CDR1 SGHRS, CDR2 YFSETQ. Trimming left V 2 bases short and J 3 bases short, with 14 bases between. The CDR3 length is 15 residues. This CDR3 reads CASSFGGGRKETQYF. The DNA for the CDR3 is TGCGCCAGCAGCTTTGGTGGTGGCAGAAAAGAGACCCAGTACTTC.

The chain joins TRBV28 to TRBJ1-2; tentatively, D is TRBD1 (5 bases). Germline V lookup: CDR1 MDHEN, CDR2 SYDVKM. The CDR3 spans 12 residues. Trimming shortened V by 5 bases and J by 1 base, and 5 bases separated the two germline ends. The CDR3 sequence is CASSDSNYGYTF. CDR3 coding DNA: TGTGCCAGCAGTGACAGTAACTATGGCTACACCTTC.

The sample holds one count of this clone. The chain recombines TRBV4-2 with TRBJ2-5, with unresolved D. CDR3 length equals 13 residues. In germline, CDR1 is LGHNA, CDR2 YNFKEQ. V dropped 3 bases and J dropped 1 base, with 6 bases sitting between them. The CDR3 DNA reads TGTGCCAGCAGCCAGTCAGTCCAAGAGACCCAGTACTTC. Residues: CASSQSVQETQYF.

The chain is built from TRBV4-2 and TRBJ2-1; maybe TRBD2 (5 bases). Trimming cost V 1 base and J 2 bases, with 12 bases left between them. Per the germline V gene, CDR1 is LGHNA and CDR2 is YNFKEQ. The CDR3 is made up of 16 amino acids. For the CDR3, the DNA is TGTGCCAGCAGCCAAGGGGAGAATGGGGCCTACAATGAGCAGTTCTTC. This codes for CASSQGENGAYNEQFF.

The chain carries TRBV28 and TRBJ2-1; 9 positions agree with TRBD2. V lost 4 bases and J lost 4; bases outside the gene matches: 8. This CDR3 region has 16 residues. Germline V gives CDR1 MDHEN, CDR2 SYDVKM. CDR3 amino acids: CASSSETSGNYNEQFF. In nucleotides, the CDR3 is TGTGCCAGCAGTTCCGAGACTAGCGGAAATTACAATGAGCAGTTCTTC.

The chain recombines TRBV7-2 with TRBJ2-2; 11 positions match TRBD2. The length of the CDR3 is 16 residues. The germline V gene has CDR1 SGHTA and CDR2 FQGNSA. The trim removed 3 bases at V and 3 bases at J, leaving 3 bases unmatched. CDR3 bases: TGTGCCAGCAGCTTCTTAGCGGGAGGGGACACCGGGGAGCTGTTTTTT. Protein sequence: CASSFLAGGDTGELFF.

The V gene is TRBV5-4, the J gene TRBJ2-5, with D uncertain. The CDR3 has 14 residues. Germline values: CDR1 SGHNT, CDR2 YYREEE (reference sequence). Trimming shortened V by 4 bases and J by 5 bases, and 15 bases separated the two germline ends. DNA for the CDR3: TGTGCCAGCAGCCCCGAATCCCCCCAGGAGACCCAGTACTTC. Protein product: CASSPESPQETQYF.

The rearrangement links TRBV27 to TRBJ2-7; perhaps TRBD2 as D (5 bases). Trimming stripped 6 bases from V and 2 bases from J, with 17 bases between. CDR1 is MNHEY and CDR2 is SMNVEV in the germline V gene (reference sequence). The CDR3 has 15 residues. CDR3 residues: CASSPQWEFPYEQYF. For the CDR3, the DNA is TGTGCCAGCAGCCCCCAGTGGGAGTTTCCCTACGAGCAGTACTTC.

The V gene is TRBV29-1, the J gene TRBJ2-1; possibly TRBD2 for D (6 bases). Trimming shortened V by 7 bases and J by 6 bases, and 10 bases separated the two germline ends. CDR3 length: 11 amino acids. Per the germline V gene, CDR1 is SQVTM and CDR2 is ANQGSEA. The CDR3 here is CSGRERNEQFF. CDR3 DNA sequence: TGCAGCGGACGGGAGCGCAATGAGCAGTTCTTC.

The CDR3 region is CASSRDEMTGGDEQYV. In DNA, the CDR3 is TGCGCCAGCAGCCGCGATGAGATGACAGGGGGCGACGAGCAGTACGTC. The V gene is TRBV4-1, the J gene TRBJ2-7, with 10 positions matching TRBD1. Germline V lookup: CDR1 MGHRA, CDR2 YSYEKL. Trimming removed 4 bases from V and 5 bases from J; junction bases left unmatched: 11. The CDR3 sequence is 16 residues long.

The genes are TRBV6-1 and TRBJ2-1, with 8 bases matching TRBD2. After removal of 2 bases from V and 6 bases from J, the junction contained 21 bases not matched to a gene. This CDR3 is built from 20 residues. CDR1 MNHNS and CDR2 SASEGT come from the germline V gene. CDR3 coding DNA: TGTGCCAGCAGTGAAATAGTCCAGGGGTTATGGCTAGCGGGCCTCAATGAGCAGTTCTTC. It encodes CASSEIVQGLWLAGLNEQFF.

This clone was seen a handful of times. The rearrangement joins TRBV6-5 to TRBJ2-7; possible D gene TRBD2, 7 bases. The CDR3 contains 15 residues. Between the trimmed V and J ends, which lost 4 bases and 5 bases, there was a span of 18 bases. Germline V gives CDR1 MNHEY, CDR2 SVGAGI. The CDR3 nucleotides are TGTGCCAGCAGTTCCTCGGTGGGGGGGCTTAACGAGCAGTACGTC. This sequence encodes CASSSSVGGLNEQYV.

The CDR3 DNA is TGTGCCAGCACCCAGGGGGCATCGGGTGAGCAGTTCTTC. Translation gives CASTQGASGEQFF. J is TRBJ2-1 and V is TRBV10-3; 8 nucleotides align to TRBD1. The CDR3 is 13 residues long. From germline, CDR1 is ENHRY and CDR2 SYGVKD. The V segment lost 10 bases and the J segment 9 bases; nucleotides outside the gene matches: 11.